These 8 T cell receptor beta chains originate from one sample sequenced in a study of graft-versus-host responses after intestinal transplantation. Clones were sequenced by immunoSEQ multiplex PCR, and TCRdb holds only the in-frame ones, with some missing. The sample lists tens of thousands of clones, around 90% seen once, with about 0.38% in the top ten. These receptors are not linked to any known antigen. This specimen consisted of unstimulated CD4+ T cells sorted from spleen or lymph node cells, obtained before transplant. The source of these receptors is a human donor who was the organ donor for an intestinal transplant.

The chain joins TRBV18 to TRBJ1-5; D gene unclear. V gave up 4 bases and J gave up 4 bases, with 11 bases separating them. CDR3 length: 14 amino acids. The germline gives CDR1 KGHSH, CDR2 LQKENI. The CDR3 DNA reads as TGTGCCAGCTCACGTATAACAGAGAATCAGCCCCAGCATTTT. Protein: CASSRITENQPQHF.

This clone turned up a few times. The gene calls are TRBV30 and TRBJ1-1; the D gene is possibly TRBD1 (6 bases). V lost 7 bases and J 4 bases, leaving 10 bases between the germline ends. Per the germline V gene, CDR1 is GTSNPN and CDR2 is SVGIG (reference sequence). The CDR3 loop spans 11 amino acids. The CDR3 spells CASIQGTEAFF. The CDR3 DNA reads TGTGCCTCAATACAGGGCACTGAAGCTTTCTTT.

This chain joins TRBV19 and TRBJ2-7; tentatively, D is TRBD2 (5 bases). From germline, CDR1 is LNHDA and CDR2 SQIVND (reference sequence). This CDR3 is built from 14 residues. V dropped 3 bases and J dropped 7 bases, with 16 bases sitting between them. The CDR3 protein is CASSIGSGFGEQYF. In DNA, the CDR3 is TGTGCCAGTAGTATCGGTTCGGGGTTTGGGGAGCAGTACTTC.

V and J are TRBV5-4 and TRBJ2-7; 10 nucleotides match TRBD1. This CDR3 has 16 amino acids. J gave up 2 bases and V 3 bases, and 8 bases lay outside the gene matches. Germline V gene lookup returns CDR1 SGHNT and CDR2 YYREEE (reference sequence). The CDR3 loop is CASSSPGGTGAYEQYF. In DNA form, the CDR3 reads TGTGCCAGCAGCTCTCCAGGGGGGACAGGGGCCTACGAGCAGTACTTC.

In DNA, the CDR3 is TGTGCCAGTAGTCATCAGGGGATCAATCAGCCCCAGCATTTT. Amino acid sequence: CASSHQGINQPQHF. V gene TRBV19 combines with J gene TRBJ1-5; D might be TRBD1 (6 bases). The CDR3 has 14 amino acids. Germline CDR1 reads LNHDA; CDR2 reads SQIVND (reference sequence). V was cut by 5 bases and J by 3 bases, with 11 bases left in between. Supplemented by reference TRBV19 and TRBJ1-5, the full variable domain reads DGGITQSPKYLFRKEGQNVTLSCEQNLNHDAMYWYRQDPGQGLRLIYYSQIVNDFQKGDIAEGYSVSREKKESFPLTVTSAQKNPTAFYLCASSHQGINQPQHFGDGTRLSIL.

The J gene is TRBJ1-4, the V gene TRBV7-9; 11 bases are shared with TRBD1. Germline V gene sequence: CDR1 SEHNR, CDR2 FQNEAQ (reference sequence). V lost 4 bases, J lost 2 bases, and 6 bases stayed unmatched. The CDR3 extends over 17 amino acids. In DNA, the CDR3 is TGTGCCAGCAGCTCACCGGGACAGGGGGTTACTAATGAAAAACTGTTTTTT. Translating gives CASSSPGQGVTNEKLFF.

The rearrangement uses TRBV28 and TRBJ2-1, with 13 positions matching TRBD2. Germline values: CDR1 MDHEN, CDR2 SYDVKM. The CDR3 has 20 amino acids. Trimming at V came to 2 bases and at J to 0 bases, leaving 10 bases not matched to a gene. CDR3 sequence: CASSLVLAGGQTSSYNEQFF. CDR3 nucleotides: TGTGCCAGCAGTTTAGTACTAGCGGGAGGGCAAACCTCCTCCTACAATGAGCAGTTCTTC.

The chain links TRBV4-1 to TRBJ2-2, with 7 bases lining up with TRBD1. The CDR3 contains 16 residues. Trimming at V came to 4 bases and at J to 5 bases, leaving 10 bases not matched to a gene. Germline CDR1 MGHRA, CDR2 YSYEKL. The CDR3 spells CASSPQGDIGTGELFF. The CDR3 DNA sequence: TGCGCCAGCAGCCCCCAGGGGGACATAGGAACCGGGGAGCTGTTTTTT.